The source of this T cell receptor (beta chain) is a study of blood T cell repertoires in COVID-19. Across the whole study: PBMCs, B-cell-depleted T cells, or T cells provided the cDNA or gDNA that made up the material.

Profiled with immunoSEQ multiplex PCR; TCRdb holds only in-frame clones, not every one. Of approximately 170,000 clones in the sample, approximately 80% were seen once. Cohort 3 donors were reported recovered after two negative PCRs, clearance, or symptom resolution. Sequenced input: PBMCs or T cells enriched from blood (not recorded which). This TCR was sampled from a woman between 50 and 59 years old who had recovered from COVID-19.

CDR3 loop: CASSRQGDSTDTQYF. CDR3 DNA sequence: TGCGCCAGCAGTCGACAGGGGGATAGCACAGATACGCAGTATTTT. The chain joins TRBV10-2 to TRBJ2-3; 9 bases fit TRBD1. The CDR3 contains 15 residues. V shed 5 bases and J 0 bases; nucleotides not matched to a gene: 3. Germline values: CDR1 WSHSY, CDR2 SAAADI.